Reported below is one TCR beta chain. As yet, its antigen is unknown. These data belong to a study of T cell repertoires in cytomegalovirus infection. The wider study: It was recently identified HLA-C-restricted and well-studied HLA-B-restricted CMV epitopes that the study used. CMV infection and matching HLA type were both indicated by public TCR beta signatures. General study findings and limits: People with CMV and the relevant HLA were identified by cumulative public TCR beta family frequency.

A single record per CDR3 protein comes from TCRdb applying MiXCR to the reads. The sample holds approximately 770,000 distinct CDR3 sequences; just under 30% are singletons and the top ten take about an eighth. This receptor was identified in a human donor in good health (CMV status not recorded). Some clones in this sample may be carry-over from other donors' samples. This sample comprised cultured CD8+ T cells from PBMCs, obtained from culture after CMV antigen stimulation.

As DNA, the CDR3 is TGTGCCAGCAGTTTATCTACGGGGGGCTCCTACAATGAGCAGTTCTTC. It specifies CASSLSTGGSYNEQFF. This chain connects TRBV27 to TRBJ2-1; TRBD2 matches 7 bases. The trim removed 0 bases at V and 0 bases at J, leaving 2 bases unmatched. The CDR3 is 16 amino acids. Germline loops: CDR1 MNHEY, CDR2 SMNVEV (reference sequence).